The 3 T cell receptor beta chains below come from one sample, sequenced in a study of blood T cell repertoires in COVID-19 (dated by TCRdb to 2018 to 2021). Library construction relied on the immunoSEQ multiplex PCR assay. In its TCRdb copy, this immuneACCESS table keeps in-frame sequences only and misses some clones. Where compared with another copy, unresolved V genes explain less than half of these, and the others have no known cause. The sample table records tens of thousands of clones; around 84% of these occur just once. The leading ten clones occupy approximately 4.1% of the sample. The source material was peripheral blood. The receptors originated from a man aged 45-60 years with acute or convalescent COVID-19.

The chain recombines TRBV18 with TRBJ2-7; 7 nucleotides line up with TRBD1. CDR3 length equals 14 residues. CDR1 is KGHSH and CDR2 is LQKENI in the germline V gene. V trimming: 2 bases; J trimming: 2 bases; junction bases outside the gene matches: 3. The CDR3: CASSPMTGTYEQYF. For the CDR3, the DNA is TGTGCCAGCTCACCAATGACAGGGACCTACGAGCAGTACTTC. The variable domain in full, completed from reference TRBV18 and TRBJ2-7, reads NAGVMQNPRHLVRRRGQEARLRCSPMKGHSHVYWYRQLPEEGLKFMVYLQKENIIDESGMPKERFSAEFPKEGPSILRIQQVVRGDSAAYFCASSPMTGTYEQYFGPGTRLTVT.

V usage is TRBV5-4 and J usage is TRBJ2-7; TRBD2 matches 8 bases. Germline CDR1 is SGHNT and CDR2 is YYREEE (reference sequence). Trimming cost V 2 bases and J 3 bases; bases outside gene matches: 1. The CDR3 totals 13 residues. The DNA for the CDR3 is TGTGCCAGCAGCTTTGGGACTAGCTACGAGCAGTACTTC. This sequence encodes CASSFGTSYEQYF.

This chain uses TRBV11-2 with TRBJ1-1, with D possibly matching TRBD1 (6 bases). This CDR3 is built from 12 residues. Looked up from germline, CDR1 is SGHAT and CDR2 is FQNNGV. Trimming took off 0 bases at V and 11 bases at J, with 10 bases between the two ends. The CDR3 DNA reads TGTGCCAGCAGCTTAGACTCAGGGGCGGCTTTCTTT. Protein: CASSLDSGAAFF.